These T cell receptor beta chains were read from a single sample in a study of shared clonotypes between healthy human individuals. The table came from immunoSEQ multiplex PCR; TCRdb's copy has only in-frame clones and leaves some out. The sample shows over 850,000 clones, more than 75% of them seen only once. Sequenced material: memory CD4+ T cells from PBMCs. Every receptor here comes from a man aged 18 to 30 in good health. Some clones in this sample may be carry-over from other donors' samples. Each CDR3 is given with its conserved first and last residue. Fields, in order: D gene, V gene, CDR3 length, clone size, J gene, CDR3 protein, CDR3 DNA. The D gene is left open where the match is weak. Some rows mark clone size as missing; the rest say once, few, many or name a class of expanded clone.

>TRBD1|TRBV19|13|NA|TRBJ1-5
CASSTFDREPQHF
TGTGCCAGTAGTACCTTCGACAGGGAGCCCCAGCATTTT
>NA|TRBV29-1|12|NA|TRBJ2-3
CSVDHATDTQYF
TGCAGCGTTGACCACGCCACAGATACGCAGTATTTT
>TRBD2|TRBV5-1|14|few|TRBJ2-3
CASLAGGSTDTQYF
TGCGCCAGCCTAGCGGGAGGGTCCACAGATACGCAGTATTTT
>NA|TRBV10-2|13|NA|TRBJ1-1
CASSDERNTEAFF
TGCGCCAGCAGTGATGAGAGGAACACTGAAGCTTTCTTT
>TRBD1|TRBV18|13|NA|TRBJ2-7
CASSLTGQYEQYF
TGTGCCAGCTCACTAACGGGACAGTACGAGCAGTACTTC
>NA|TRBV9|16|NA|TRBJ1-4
CASSVQASAVGEKLFF
TGTGCCAGCAGCGTACAGGCCTCGGCAGTCGGGGAAAAACTGTTTTTT
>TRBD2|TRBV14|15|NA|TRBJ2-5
CASSPRLAGTSTQYF
TGTGCCAGCAGCCCGAGACTAGCGGGGACCTCGACCCAGTACTTC
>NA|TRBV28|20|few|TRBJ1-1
CASSLRARTTAETMNTEAFF
TGTGCCAGCAGTTTACGGGCCCGCACTACGGCAGAGACGATGAACACTGAAGCTTTCTTT
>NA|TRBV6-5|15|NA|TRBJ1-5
CASSYSRYSNQPQHF
TGTGCCAGCAGTTACTCGAGATATAGCAATCAGCCCCAGCATTTT
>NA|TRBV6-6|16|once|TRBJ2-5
CASSFNPGPRAETQYF
TGTGCCAGCAGTTTCAACCCGGGCCCTCGTGCGGAGACCCAGTACTTC
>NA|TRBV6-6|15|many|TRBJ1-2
CASFQREGDGVGYTF
TGTGCCAGCTTCCAGCGGGAGGGGGACGGGGTTGGCTACACCTTC
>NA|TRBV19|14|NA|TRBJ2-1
CASSLNPHSNEQFF
TGTGCCAGTAGTCTAAACCCCCACAGCAATGAGCAGTTCTTC
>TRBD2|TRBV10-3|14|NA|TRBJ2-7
CAIRPAGDQAKQYF
TGTGCCATCCGTCCCGCGGGAGATCAAGCCAAGCAGTACTTC
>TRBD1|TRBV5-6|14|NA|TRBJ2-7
CASSLQGGGYEQYF
TGTGCCAGCAGCTTACAGGGGGGCGGCTACGAGCAGTACTTC
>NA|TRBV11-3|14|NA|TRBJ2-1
CASSLVSGVNEQFF
TGTGCCAGCAGCTTAGTCTCAGGGGTCAATGAGCAGTTCTTC
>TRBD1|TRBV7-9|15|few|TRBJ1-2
CASSLRDSLSYGYTF
TGTGCCAGCAGCCTAAGGGACAGCCTCAGCTATGGCTACACCTTC
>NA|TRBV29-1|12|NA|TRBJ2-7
CSVEVSRYEQYF
TGCAGCGTTGAAGTTTCCCGATACGAGCAGTACTTC
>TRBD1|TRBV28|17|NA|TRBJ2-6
CASSSGTGADGANVLTF
TGTGCCAGCAGTTCCGGGACAGGGGCTGATGGGGCCAACGTCCTGACTTTC
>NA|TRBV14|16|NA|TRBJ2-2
CASTPKIPQTPGELFF
TGTGCCAGCACCCCCAAGATCCCCCAAACCCCCGGGGAGCTGTTTTTT
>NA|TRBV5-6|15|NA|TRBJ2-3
CASSAAPWWMDTQYF
TGTGCCAGCAGCGCGGCTCCCTGGTGGATGGATACGCAGTATTTT
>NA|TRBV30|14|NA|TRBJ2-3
CAWSLGTSTDTQYF
TGTGCCTGGAGTCTCGGGACTAGCACAGATACGCAGTATTTT
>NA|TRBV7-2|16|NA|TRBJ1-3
CASSLGYITQGNTIYF
TGTGCCAGCAGCTTAGGTTACATAACCCAGGGAAACACCATATATTTT
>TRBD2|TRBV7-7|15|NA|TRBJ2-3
CASSLGGSGTDTQYF
TGTGCCAGCAGCTTAGGCGGGAGTGGGACAGATACGCAGTATTTT
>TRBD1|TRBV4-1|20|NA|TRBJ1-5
CASSQDPSGGPWASNQPQHF
TGCGCCAGCAGCCAAGATCCGTCAGGGGGCCCGTGGGCGAGCAATCAGCCCCAGCATTTT
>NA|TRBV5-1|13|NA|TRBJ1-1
CASSFGGDTEAFF
TGCGCCAGCAGCTTTGGGGGGGACACTGAAGCTTTCTTT
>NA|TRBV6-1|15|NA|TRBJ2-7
CASSETAAKTYEQYF
TGTGCCAGCAGTGAAACAGCAGCTAAAACCTACGAGCAGTACTTC
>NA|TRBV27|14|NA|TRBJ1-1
CASSNREGRTEAFF
TGTGCCAGCAGCAACAGGGAGGGACGCACTGAAGCTTTCTTT
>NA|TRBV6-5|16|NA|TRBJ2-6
CASSYSDSSGANVLTF
TGTGCCAGCAGTTACTCGGATAGCTCTGGGGCCAACGTCCTGACTTTC
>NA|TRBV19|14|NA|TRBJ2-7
CASSPHTASYEQYF
TGTGCCAGTAGTCCCCACACAGCTTCCTACGAGCAGTACTTC
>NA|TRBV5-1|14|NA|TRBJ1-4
CASSLRGQNEKLFF
TGCGCCAGCAGCTTGCGGGGGCAGAATGAAAAACTGTTTTTT
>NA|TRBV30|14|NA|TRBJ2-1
CACIGTNSYNEQFF
TGTGCCTGTATCGGGACAAACTCCTACAATGAGCAGTTCTTC
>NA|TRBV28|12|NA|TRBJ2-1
CASTPSSNEQFF
TGTGCCAGCACCCCTTCTAGCAATGAGCAGTTCTTC
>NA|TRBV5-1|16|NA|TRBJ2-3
CASSSQGPTSTDTQYF
TGCGCCAGCAGCTCCCAGGGACCTACTAGCACAGATACGCAGTATTTT
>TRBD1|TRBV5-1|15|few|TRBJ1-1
CASSVPTGVNTEAFF
TGCGCCAGCAGCGTCCCGACAGGGGTGAACACTGAAGCTTTCTTT
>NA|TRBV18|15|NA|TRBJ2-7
CASSPLVKGPYEQYF
TGTGCCAGCTCACCATTAGTAAAGGGCCCCTACGAGCAGTACTTC
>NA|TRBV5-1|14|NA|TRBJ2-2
CASSLEINTGELFF
TGCGCCAGCAGCTTGGAAATCAACACCGGGGAGCTGTTTTTT
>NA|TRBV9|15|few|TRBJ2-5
CASSVGGLWRETQYF
TGTGCCAGCAGCGTAGGTGGGTTATGGCGAGAGACCCAGTACTTC
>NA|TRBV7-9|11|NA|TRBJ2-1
CASSSGGEQFF
TGTGCCAGCAGCTCCGGGGGTGAGCAGTTCTTC
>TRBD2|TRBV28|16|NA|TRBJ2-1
CASSAFLAGAYNEQFF
TGTGCCAGCAGTGCCTTCCTAGCGGGAGCGTACAATGAGCAGTTCTTC
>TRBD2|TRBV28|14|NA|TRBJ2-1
CASSPSGRGNEQFF
TGTGCCAGCAGTCCGAGCGGGAGAGGGAATGAGCAGTTCTTC
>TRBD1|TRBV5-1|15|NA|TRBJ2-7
CASSPLTGASGEQYF
TGCGCCAGCAGCCCGCTGACAGGGGCCAGTGGGGAGCAGTACTTC
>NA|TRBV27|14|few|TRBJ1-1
CASSYGGQGTEAFF
TGTGCCAGCAGTTACGGGGGGCAGGGCACTGAAGCTTTCTTT
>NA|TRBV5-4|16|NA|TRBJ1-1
CASAGAPSRRNTEAFF
TGTGCCAGCGCCGGGGCACCCTCCCGACGGAACACTGAAGCTTTCTTT
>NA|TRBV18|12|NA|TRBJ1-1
CASSQARDEAFF
TGTGCCAGCTCACAAGCTAGGGATGAAGCTTTCTTT
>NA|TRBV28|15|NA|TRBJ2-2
CASSLGRGHTGELFF
TGTGCCAGCAGTTTAGGTAGGGGCCACACCGGGGAGCTGTTTTTT
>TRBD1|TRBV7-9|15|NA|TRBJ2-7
CASSLRTGGHYEQYF
TGTGCCAGCAGCCTCCGGACAGGGGGACACTACGAGCAGTACTTC
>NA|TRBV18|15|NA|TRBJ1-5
CASSRQWQANQPQHF
TGTGCCAGCTCACGACAGTGGCAGGCCAATCAGCCCCAGCATTTT